This TCR beta chain was captured in a study of early T cells in non-severe SARS-CoV-2 infection (TCRdb year 2021). Regarding the research as a whole: Because TCR sequencing relied on bulk RNA taken from unsorted whole blood, pairing of alpha and beta chains was not possible. What the authors observed across the whole study: VDJdb matching was skewed toward anti-spike CD8 responses, so virus-specific expansions were likely underestimated and private and CD4 specificities were missed.

Set within a cohort of healthcare workers in London, UK, this nested case-control study involved weekly PCR testing of nasopharyngeal swabs along with blood sampling. Between 23 and 31 March 2020, the week of the UK lockdown, healthcare workers were enrolled and then followed up weekly for as long as 16 weeks. The germline V gene supplies CDR1 SGHTS and CDR2 YDEGEE. The germline V end is reduced by 3 bases and the J end by 4 bases; junction bases left unmatched: 4. Measured from the cysteine to the phenylalanine, the CDR3 is 14 residues long. Only CDR3 DNA is held: 42 bases, read in frame from base 1. This clonotype came up many times. Its cognate antigen has yet to be identified. No much larger clonotype is one base removed from it; base qualities were not supplied. Library preparation employed 5' RACE. The run used a NextSeq 500. To correct for sequencing error and PCR bias, the TCR library protocol tagged individual cDNA molecules with unique molecular identifiers. Sequencing covered both TCR alpha and beta chains, and within each sample the abundances of alpha and beta sequences were tightly co-correlated. Processing in the source paper ran as follows. Decombinator V4 was used to perform V gene, J gene and CDR3 annotation of TCR sequences. Expanded TCRs were defined as changing significantly between any two time points under a Poisson model with p below 0.0001. TCR abundances were normalised to the total number of TCRs sequenced per sample and expressed as counts per million. MAIT TCRs were defined by TRAV1-2 paired with TRAJ12, TRAJ20 or TRAJ33, and iNKT TCRs by TRAV10 paired with TRAJ18. VDJdb, accessed 1 November 2021, was searched for CMV, EBV and SARS-CoV-2 annotated TCRs, with TCRs annotated for multiple antigens excluded. The raw public reads went through TCRdb reprocessing: fastp at Q25, MiXCR clone calling, in-frame beta chains kept. One record per CDR3 amino acid sequence lists the most common genes and DNA. The V and J calls shown here were made by TCRdb, not taken from the authors' results. The sample table lists 65,000 to 85,000 distinct CDR3 sequences, approximately 10% of them with a count of one. The ten largest clonotypes hold 3.5% to 4% of the sample.

The receptor comes from an adult who was a healthcare worker with PCR-confirmed SARS-CoV-2 infection or an uninfected control (not recorded which). Sequenced sample: whole blood. The chain employs TRBV5-8 and TRBJ1-2, with 9 middle bases fitting TRBD1. At the DNA level, the sequence is TGTGCCAGCAGCTGGGGGACAGGGAGCTATGGCTACACCTTC. Translated, it reads CASSWGTGSYGYTF.